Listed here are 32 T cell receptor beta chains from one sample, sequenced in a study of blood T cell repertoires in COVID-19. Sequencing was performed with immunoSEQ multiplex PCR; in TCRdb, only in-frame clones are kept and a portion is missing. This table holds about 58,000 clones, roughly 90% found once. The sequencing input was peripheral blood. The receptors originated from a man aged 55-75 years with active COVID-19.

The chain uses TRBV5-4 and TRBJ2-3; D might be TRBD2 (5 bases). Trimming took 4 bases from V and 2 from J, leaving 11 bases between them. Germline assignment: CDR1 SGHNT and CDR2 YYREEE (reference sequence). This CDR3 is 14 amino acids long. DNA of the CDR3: TGTGCCAGCAGCCCAGGACTTATCACAGATACGCAGTATTTT. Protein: CASSPGLITDTQYF.

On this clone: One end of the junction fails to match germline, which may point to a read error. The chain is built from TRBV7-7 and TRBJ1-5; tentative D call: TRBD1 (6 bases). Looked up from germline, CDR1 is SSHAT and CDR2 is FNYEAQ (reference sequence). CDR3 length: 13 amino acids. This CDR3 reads CASSQYVGAPQHF. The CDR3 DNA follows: TGTGCTAGCAGCCAATATGTGGGGGCGCCCCAGCATTTT.

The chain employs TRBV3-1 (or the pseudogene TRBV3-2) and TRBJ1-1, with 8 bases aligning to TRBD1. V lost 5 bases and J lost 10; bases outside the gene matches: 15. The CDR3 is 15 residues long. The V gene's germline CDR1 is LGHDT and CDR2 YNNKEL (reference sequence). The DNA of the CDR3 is TGTGCCAGCAGCGCCAAGGGCAGGGGGCCGAGGGGAGCTTTCTTT. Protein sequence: CASSAKGRGPRGAFF.

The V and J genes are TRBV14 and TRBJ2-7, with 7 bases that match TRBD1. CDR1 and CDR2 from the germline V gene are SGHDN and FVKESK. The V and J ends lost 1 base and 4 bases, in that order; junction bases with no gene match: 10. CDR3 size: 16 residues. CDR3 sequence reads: CASSQAPGQTAYEQYF. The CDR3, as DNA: TGTGCCAGCAGCCAAGCCCCGGGACAGACAGCGTACGAGCAGTACTTC.

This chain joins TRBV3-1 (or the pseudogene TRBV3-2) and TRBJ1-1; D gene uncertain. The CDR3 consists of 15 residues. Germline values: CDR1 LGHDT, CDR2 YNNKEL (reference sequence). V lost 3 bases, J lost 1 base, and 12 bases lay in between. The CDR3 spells CASSHWVRSNTEAFF. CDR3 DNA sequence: TGTGCCAGCAGCCATTGGGTGCGGTCGAACACTGAAGCTTTCTTT.

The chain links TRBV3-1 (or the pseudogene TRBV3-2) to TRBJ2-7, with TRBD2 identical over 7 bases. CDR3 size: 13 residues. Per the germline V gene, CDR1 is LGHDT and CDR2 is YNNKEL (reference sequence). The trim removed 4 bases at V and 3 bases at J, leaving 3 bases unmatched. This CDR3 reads CASSPGGFYEQYF. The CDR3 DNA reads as TGTGCCAGCAGCCCGGGGGGATTCTACGAGCAGTACTTC.

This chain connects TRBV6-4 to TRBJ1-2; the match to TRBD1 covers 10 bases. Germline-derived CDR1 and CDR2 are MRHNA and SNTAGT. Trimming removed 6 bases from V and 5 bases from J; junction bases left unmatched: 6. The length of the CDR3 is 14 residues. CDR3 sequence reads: CASRPGQGPYGYTF. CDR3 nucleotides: TGTGCCAGCAGACCGGGACAGGGGCCGTATGGCTACACCTTC.

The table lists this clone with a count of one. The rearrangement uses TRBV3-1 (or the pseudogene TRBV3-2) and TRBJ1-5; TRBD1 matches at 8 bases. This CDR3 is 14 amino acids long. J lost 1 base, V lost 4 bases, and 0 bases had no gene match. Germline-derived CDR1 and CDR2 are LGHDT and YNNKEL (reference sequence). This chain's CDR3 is CASSRQGSNQPQHF. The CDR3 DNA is TGTGCCAGCAGCCGACAGGGGAGCAATCAGCCCCAGCATTTT.

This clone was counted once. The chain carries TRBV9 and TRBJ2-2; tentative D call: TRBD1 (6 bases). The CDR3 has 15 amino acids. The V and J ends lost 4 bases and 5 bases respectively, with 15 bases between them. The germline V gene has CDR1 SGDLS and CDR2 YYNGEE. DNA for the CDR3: TGTGCCAGCAGCCAAGGGACACCCGTGACCGGGGAGCTGTTTTTT. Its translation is CASSQGTPVTGELFF.

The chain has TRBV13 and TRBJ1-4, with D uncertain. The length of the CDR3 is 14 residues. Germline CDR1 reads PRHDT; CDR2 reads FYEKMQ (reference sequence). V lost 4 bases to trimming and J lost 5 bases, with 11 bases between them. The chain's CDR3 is CASSSRRTNEKLFF. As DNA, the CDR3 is TGTGCCAGCAGCTCGAGGAGGACCAATGAAAAACTGTTTTTT.

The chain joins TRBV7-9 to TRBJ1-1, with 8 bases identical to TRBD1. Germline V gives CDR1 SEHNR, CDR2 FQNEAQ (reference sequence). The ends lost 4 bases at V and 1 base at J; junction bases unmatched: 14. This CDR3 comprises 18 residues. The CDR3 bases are TGTGCCAGCAGCTCCCGGACAGGGTTGACCCCCACGAACACTGAAGCTTTCTTT. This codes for CASSSRTGLTPTNTEAFF. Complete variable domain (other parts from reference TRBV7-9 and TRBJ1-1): DTGVSQNPRHKITKRGQNVTFRCDPISEHNRLYWYRQTLGQGPEFLTYFQNEAQLEKSRLLSDRFSAERPKGSFSTLEIQRTEQGDSAMYLCASSSRTGLTPTNTEAFFGQGTRLTVV.

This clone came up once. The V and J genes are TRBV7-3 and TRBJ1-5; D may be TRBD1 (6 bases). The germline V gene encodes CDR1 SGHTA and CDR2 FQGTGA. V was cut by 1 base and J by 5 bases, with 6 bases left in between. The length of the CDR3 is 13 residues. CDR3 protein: CASSLNRDQPQHF. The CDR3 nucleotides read TGTGCCAGCAGCTTAAACAGGGATCAGCCCCAGCATTTT.

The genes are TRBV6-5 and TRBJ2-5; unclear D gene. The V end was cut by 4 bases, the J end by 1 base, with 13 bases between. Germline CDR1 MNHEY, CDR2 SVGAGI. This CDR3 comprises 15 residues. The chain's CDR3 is CASSSNSNFQETQYF. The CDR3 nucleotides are TGTGCCAGCAGTTCTAACTCGAACTTCCAAGAGACCCAGTACTTC.

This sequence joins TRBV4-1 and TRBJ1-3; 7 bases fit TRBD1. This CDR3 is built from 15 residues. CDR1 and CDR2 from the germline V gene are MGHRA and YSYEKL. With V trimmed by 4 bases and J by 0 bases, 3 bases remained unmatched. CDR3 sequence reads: CASSRDRDSGNTIYF. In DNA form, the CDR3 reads TGCGCCAGCAGCCGAGACAGGGACTCTGGAAACACCATATATTTT.

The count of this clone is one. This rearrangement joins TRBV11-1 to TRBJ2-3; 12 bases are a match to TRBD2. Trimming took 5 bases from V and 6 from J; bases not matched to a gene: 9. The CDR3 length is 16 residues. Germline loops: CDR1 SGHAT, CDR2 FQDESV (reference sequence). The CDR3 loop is CASSPVLAGGWDTQYF. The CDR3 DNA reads TGTGCCAGCAGCCCGGTACTAGCGGGAGGCTGGGATACGCAGTATTTT.

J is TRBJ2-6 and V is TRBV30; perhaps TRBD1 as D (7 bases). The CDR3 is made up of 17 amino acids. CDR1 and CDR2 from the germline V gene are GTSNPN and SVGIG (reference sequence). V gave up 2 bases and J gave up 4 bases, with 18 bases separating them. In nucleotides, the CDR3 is TGTGCCTGGAGTAGGAGGGGGCGAGTCGACGGGGCCAACGTCCTGACTTTC. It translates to CAWSRRGRVDGANVLTF.

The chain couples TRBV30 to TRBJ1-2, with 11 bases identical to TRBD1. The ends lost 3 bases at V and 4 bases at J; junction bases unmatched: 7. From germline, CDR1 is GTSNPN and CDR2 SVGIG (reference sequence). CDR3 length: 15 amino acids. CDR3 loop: CAWSLGQGGIYGYTF. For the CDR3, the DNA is TGTGCCTGGAGCTTGGGACAGGGGGGAATCTATGGCTACACCTTC.

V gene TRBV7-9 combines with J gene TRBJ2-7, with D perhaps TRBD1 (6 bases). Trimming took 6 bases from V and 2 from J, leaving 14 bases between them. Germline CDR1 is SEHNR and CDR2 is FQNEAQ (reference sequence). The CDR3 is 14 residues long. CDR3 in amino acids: CASRGTTGTYEQYF. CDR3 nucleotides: TGTGCCAGCAGAGGGACAACAGGGACCTACGAGCAGTACTTC. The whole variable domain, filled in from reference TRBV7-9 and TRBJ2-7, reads DTGVSQNPRHKITKRGQNVTFRCDPISEHNRLYWYRQTLGQGPEFLTYFQNEAQLEKSRLLSDRFSAERPKGSFSTLEIQRTEQGDSAMYLCASRGTTGTYEQYFGPGTRLTVT.

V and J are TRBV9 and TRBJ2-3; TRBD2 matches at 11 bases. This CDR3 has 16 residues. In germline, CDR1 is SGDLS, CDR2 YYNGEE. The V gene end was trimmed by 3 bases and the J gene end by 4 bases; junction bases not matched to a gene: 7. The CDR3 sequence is CASSGNSGGASDTQYF. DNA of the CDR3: TGTGCCAGCAGCGGAAATAGCGGGGGGGCCTCAGATACGCAGTATTTT.

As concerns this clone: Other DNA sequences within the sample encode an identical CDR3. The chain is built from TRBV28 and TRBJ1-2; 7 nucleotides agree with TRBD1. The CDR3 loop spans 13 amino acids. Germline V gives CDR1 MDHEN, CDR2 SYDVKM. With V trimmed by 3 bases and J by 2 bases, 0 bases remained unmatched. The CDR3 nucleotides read TGTGCCAGCAGTTTGACAGGGAACTATGGCTACACCTTC. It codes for CASSLTGNYGYTF.

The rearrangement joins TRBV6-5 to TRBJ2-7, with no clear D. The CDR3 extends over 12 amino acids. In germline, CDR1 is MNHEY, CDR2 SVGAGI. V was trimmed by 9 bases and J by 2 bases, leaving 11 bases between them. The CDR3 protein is CASGPYPYEQYF. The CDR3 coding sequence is TGTGCCAGTGGGCCATACCCCTACGAGCAGTACTTC.

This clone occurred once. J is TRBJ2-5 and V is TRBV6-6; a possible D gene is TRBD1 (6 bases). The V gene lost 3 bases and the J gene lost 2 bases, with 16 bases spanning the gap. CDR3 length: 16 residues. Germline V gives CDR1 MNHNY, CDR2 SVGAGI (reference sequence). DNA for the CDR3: TGTGCCAGCAGTTATAGATCAGGGGCCGGACAAGAGACCCAGTACTTC. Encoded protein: CASSYRSGAGQETQYF.

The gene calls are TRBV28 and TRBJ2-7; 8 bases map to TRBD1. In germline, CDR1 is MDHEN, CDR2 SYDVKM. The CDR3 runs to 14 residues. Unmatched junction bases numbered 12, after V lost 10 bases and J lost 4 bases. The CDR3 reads CATTLTGDAYEQYF. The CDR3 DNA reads TGTGCCACTACACTGACAGGGGATGCGTACGAGCAGTACTTC.

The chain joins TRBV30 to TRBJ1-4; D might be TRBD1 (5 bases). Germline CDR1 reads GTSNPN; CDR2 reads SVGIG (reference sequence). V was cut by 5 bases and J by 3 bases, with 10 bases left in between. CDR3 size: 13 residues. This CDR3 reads CAWAWGANEKLFF. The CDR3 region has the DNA TGTGCCTGGGCGTGGGGGGCTAATGAAAAACTGTTTTTT. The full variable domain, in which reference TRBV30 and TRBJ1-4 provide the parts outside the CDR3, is SQTIHQWPATLVQPVGSPLSLECTVEGTSNPNLYWYRQAAGRGLQLLFYSVGIGQISSEVPQNLSASRPQDRQFILSSKKLLLSDSGFYLCAWAWGANEKLFFGSGTQLSVL.

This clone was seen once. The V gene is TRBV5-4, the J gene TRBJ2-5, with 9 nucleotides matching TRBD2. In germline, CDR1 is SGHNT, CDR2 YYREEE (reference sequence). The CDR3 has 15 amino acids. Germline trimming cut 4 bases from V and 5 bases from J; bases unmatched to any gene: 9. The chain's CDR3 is CASSESGGPGETQYF. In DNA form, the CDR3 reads TGTGCCAGCAGCGAGAGCGGGGGGCCAGGGGAGACCCAGTACTTC.

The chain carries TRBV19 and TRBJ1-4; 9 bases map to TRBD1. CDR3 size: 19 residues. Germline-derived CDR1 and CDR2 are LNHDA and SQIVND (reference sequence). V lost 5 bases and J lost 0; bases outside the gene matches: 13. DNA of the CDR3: TGTGCCAGTAGTCGATCCGGGACAGGGTGGAGGCCAACTAATGAAAAACTGTTTTTT. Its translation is CASSRSGTGWRPTNEKLFF.

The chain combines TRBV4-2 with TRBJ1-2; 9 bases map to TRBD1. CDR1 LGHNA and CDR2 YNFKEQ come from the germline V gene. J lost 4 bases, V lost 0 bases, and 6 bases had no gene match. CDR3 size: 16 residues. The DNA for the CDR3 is TGTGCCAGCAGCCAAGATACAGGGGGCGCTTCCTATGGCTACACCTTC. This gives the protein CASSQDTGGASYGYTF.

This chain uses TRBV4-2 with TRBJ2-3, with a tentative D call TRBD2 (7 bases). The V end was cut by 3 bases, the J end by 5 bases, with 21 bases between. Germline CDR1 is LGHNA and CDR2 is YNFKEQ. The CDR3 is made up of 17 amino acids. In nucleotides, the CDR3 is TGTGCCAGCAGCCAGGGGGGGCTTGGGTCAGCGGGAGATACGCAGTATTTT. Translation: CASSQGGLGSAGDTQYF.

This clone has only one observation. The CDR3 spells CASRPVRMAHYGYTF. CDR3 nucleotide sequence: TGTGCCAGCAGGCCCGTACGAATGGCCCACTATGGCTACACCTTC. The rearrangement uses TRBV28 and TRBJ1-2; no clear D. Germline CDR1 and CDR2: MDHEN and SYDVKM. The CDR3 covers 15 residues. Trimming removed 6 bases at V and 3 bases at J, with 17 bases between.

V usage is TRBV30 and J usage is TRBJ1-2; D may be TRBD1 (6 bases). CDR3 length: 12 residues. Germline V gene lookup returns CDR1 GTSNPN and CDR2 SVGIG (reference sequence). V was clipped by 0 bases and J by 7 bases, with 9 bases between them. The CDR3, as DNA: TGTGCCTGGAGTGTAGGGGGAGCTGGCTACACCTTC. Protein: CAWSVGGAGYTF.

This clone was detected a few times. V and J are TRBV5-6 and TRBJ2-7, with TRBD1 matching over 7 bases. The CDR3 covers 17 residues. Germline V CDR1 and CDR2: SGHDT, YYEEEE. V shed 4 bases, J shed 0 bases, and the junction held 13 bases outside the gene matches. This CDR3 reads CASSPGQAPVFSYEQYF. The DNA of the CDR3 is TGTGCCAGCAGCCCCGGACAGGCCCCTGTTTTCTCCTACGAGCAGTACTTC.

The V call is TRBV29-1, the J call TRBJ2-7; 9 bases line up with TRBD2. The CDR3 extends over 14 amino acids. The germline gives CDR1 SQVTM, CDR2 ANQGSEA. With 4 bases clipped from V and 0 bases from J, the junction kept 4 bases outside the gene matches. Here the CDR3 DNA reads TGCAGCGTTGGACTAGCGGTTAGCTCCTACGAGCAGTACTTC. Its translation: CSVGLAVSSYEQYF.